This entry concerns a single T cell receptor (beta chain). No antigen is known for it. The sample is drawn from a study of human versus mouse CDR3 diversity and MHC coevolution. Study observations and caveats: Human T cells were selected on a handful of MHC II alleles. Approximately 1.7 million TCR beta clonotypes were estimated for humans, the largest repertoire.

V shed 6 bases and J shed 13 bases, with 24 bases lying between them. Germline V gene data show CDR1 as SGHTA and CDR2 as FQGNSA. The CDR3 is 14 amino acids. Naive CD4 T cells were sorted as CD45RO-negative, CD62L-positive. Produced via immunoSEQ multiplex PCR; TCRdb's table is partial and in-frame only. The repertoire holds about 81,000 clones, roughly 93% seen once, with 1.3% to 1.5% in the top ten. The sequenced material came from naive CD4+ T cells from blood. This sample's subset: CD45RO-negative CD62L-positive naive CD4 T cells. The clonotype originates from a person between 25 and 75 years old in good health. The chain carries TRBV7-2 and TRBJ1-1; D not resolved. Written as DNA, the CDR3 is TGTGCCAGCAGTTCTCCCGGGTCCCCAATAAGAGGTTTCTTT. Translating it yields CASSSPGSPIRGFF.